The 5 T cell receptor beta chains listed next were all sequenced from one sample in a study of PD-L1 blockade in urothelial cancer. Method: immunoSEQ multiplex PCR; TCRdb's copy keeps in-frame clones and lacks some. This table has more than 85,000 clones, roughly nine tenths appearing once. The sample in question was PBMCs, obtained around atezolizumab (anti-PD-L1) treatment. The receptors stem from a woman of 80 years or more with urothelial cancer.

The rearrangement links TRBV28 to TRBJ2-7; 10 nucleotides line up with TRBD1. Germline V gene lookup returns CDR1 MDHEN and CDR2 SYDVKM. J gave up 4 bases and V 4 bases, and 7 bases lay outside the gene matches. The CDR3 is 15 residues long. The CDR3 here is CASSSLDRGRYEQYF. The DNA of the CDR3 is TGTGCCAGCAGTTCCCTAGACAGGGGGCGATACGAGCAGTACTTC. The entire variable domain, with the rest obtained from reference TRBV28 and TRBJ2-7, is as follows: DVKVTQSSRYLVKRTGEKVFLECVQDMDHENMFWYRQDPGLGLRLIYFSYDVKMKEKGDIPEGYSVSREKKERFSLILESASTNQTSMYLCASSSLDRGRYEQYFGPGTRLTVT.

The chain couples TRBV30 to TRBJ2-3, with TRBD2 identical over 8 bases. Germline V lookup: CDR1 GTSNPN, CDR2 SVGIG (reference sequence). This CDR3 region has 15 residues. The ends lost 3 bases at V and 1 base at J; junction bases unmatched: 6. The CDR3, as DNA: TGTGCCTGGAGAGGGACTAGGGGACGCACAGATACGCAGTATTTT. It yields the protein CAWRGTRGRTDTQYF.

The V gene is TRBV18, the J gene TRBJ1-5, with D possibly being TRBD1 (6 bases). CDR1 is KGHSH and CDR2 is LQKENI in the germline V gene. V was pared by 2 bases and J by 2 bases, with 16 bases between. The CDR3 loop spans 17 amino acids. The CDR3 DNA sequence: TGTGCCAGCTCACCATCCGCGGCAGCAGGGGGCAATCAGCCCCAGCATTTT. Its translation: CASSPSAAAGGNQPQHF.

The V gene is TRBV4-2, the J gene TRBJ2-1; no firm D call. Germline CDR1 LGHNA, CDR2 YNFKEQ. The ends were cut back, 0 bases at V and 1 base at J, with 7 bases in the middle. This CDR3 has 15 residues. The CDR3 sequence is CASSQDRSSYNEQFF. In DNA form, the CDR3 reads TGTGCCAGCAGCCAAGATCGGAGTTCCTACAATGAGCAGTTCTTC.

A few counts support this clone. V is TRBV18 and J is TRBJ2-7; 8 nucleotides align to TRBD1. Germline-derived CDR1 and CDR2 are KGHSH and LQKENI. Trimming took 0 bases from V and 3 from J; bases not matched to a gene: 4. The length of the CDR3 is 15 residues. CDR3 amino acids: CASSPPAGQGYEQYF. Here the CDR3 DNA reads TGTGCCAGCTCACCACCGGCTGGACAGGGCTACGAGCAGTACTTC.